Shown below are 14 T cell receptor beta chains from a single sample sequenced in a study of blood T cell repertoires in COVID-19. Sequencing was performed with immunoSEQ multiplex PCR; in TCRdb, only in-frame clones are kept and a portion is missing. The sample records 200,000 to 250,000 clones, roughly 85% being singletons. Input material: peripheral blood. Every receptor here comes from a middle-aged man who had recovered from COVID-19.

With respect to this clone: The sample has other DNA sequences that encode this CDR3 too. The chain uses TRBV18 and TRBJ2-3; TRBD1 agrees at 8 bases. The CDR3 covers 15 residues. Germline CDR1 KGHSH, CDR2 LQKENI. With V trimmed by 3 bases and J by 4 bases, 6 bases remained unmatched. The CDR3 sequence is CASSPQGAKADTQYF. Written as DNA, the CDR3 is TGTGCCAGCTCACCCCAGGGGGCTAAAGCAGATACGCAGTATTTT.

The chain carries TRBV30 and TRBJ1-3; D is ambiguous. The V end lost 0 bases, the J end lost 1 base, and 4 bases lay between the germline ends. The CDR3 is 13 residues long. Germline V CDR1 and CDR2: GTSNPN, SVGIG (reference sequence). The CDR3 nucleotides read TGTGCCTGGAGTGTTTTATCTGGAAACACCATATATTTT. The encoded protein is CAWSVLSGNTIYF.

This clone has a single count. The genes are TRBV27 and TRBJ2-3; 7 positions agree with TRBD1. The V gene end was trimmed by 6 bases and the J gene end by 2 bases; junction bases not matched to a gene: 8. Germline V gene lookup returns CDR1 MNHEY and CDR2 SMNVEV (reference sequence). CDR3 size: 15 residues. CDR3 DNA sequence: TGTGCCAGCAGACCTGACAGGGCTTACACAGATACGCAGTATTTT. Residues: CASRPDRAYTDTQYF.

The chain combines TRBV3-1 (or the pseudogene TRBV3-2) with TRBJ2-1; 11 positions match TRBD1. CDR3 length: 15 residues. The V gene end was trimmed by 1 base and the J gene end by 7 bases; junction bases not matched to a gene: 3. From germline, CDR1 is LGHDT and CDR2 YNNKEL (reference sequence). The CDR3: CASSQGGTGGNEQFF. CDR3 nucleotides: TGTGCCAGCAGCCAAGGAGGGACAGGGGGGAATGAGCAGTTCTTC.

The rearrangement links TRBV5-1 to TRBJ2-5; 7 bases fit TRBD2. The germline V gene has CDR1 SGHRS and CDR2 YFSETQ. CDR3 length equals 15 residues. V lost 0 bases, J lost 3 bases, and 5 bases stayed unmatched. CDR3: CASSLGAGAEETQYF. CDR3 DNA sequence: TGCGCCAGCAGCTTGGGGGCGGGAGCTGAAGAGACCCAGTACTTC. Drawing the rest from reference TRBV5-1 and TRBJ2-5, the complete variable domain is KAGVTQTPRYLIKTRGQQVTLSCSPISGHRSVSWYQQTPGQGLQFLFEYFSETQRNKGNFPGRFSGRQFSNSRSEMNVSTLELGDSALYLCASSLGAGAEETQYFGPGTRLLVL.

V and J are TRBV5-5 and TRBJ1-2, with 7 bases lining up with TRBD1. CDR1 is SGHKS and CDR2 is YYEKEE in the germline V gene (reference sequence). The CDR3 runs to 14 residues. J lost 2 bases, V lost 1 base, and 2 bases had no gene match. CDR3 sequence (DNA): TGTGCCAGCAGCTTGCAACAGGGGAACTATGGCTACACCTTC. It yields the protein CASSLQQGNYGYTF. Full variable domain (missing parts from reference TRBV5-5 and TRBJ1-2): DAGVTQSPTHLIKTRGQQVTLRCSPISGHKSVSWYQQVLGQGPQFIFQYYEKEERGRGNFPDRFSARQFPNYSSELNVNALLLGDSALYLCASSLQQGNYGYTFGSGTRLTVV.

The CDR3 spells CASSLGATREQFF. CDR3 in DNA: TGTGCCAGCAGCTTAGGGGCGACTAGGGAGCAGTTCTTC. The rearrangement links TRBV7-2 to TRBJ2-1; possible D gene TRBD2, 6 bases. This CDR3 contains 13 residues. Trimming stripped 1 base from V and 10 bases from J, with 11 bases between. Germline V CDR1 and CDR2: SGHTA, FQGNSA.

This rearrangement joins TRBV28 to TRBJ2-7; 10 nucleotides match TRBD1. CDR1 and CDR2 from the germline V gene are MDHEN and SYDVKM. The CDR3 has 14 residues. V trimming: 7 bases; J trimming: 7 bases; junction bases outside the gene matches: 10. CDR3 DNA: TGTGCCAGCATCCGAGACAGGGGGCGCAGGGAGCAGTACTTC. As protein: CASIRDRGRREQYF.

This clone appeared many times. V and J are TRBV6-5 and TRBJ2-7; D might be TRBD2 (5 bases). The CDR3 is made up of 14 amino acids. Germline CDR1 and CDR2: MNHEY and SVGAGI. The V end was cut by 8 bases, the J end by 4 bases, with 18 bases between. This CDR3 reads CASGRSGSLYEQYF. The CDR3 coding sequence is TGTGCCAGCGGCCGATCGGGGAGTCTTTACGAGCAGTACTTC.

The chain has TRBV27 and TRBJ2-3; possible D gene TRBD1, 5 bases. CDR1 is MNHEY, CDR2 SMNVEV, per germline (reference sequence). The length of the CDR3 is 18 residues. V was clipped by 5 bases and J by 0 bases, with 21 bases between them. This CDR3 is CASSPSQQAYLSTDTQYF. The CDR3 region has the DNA TGTGCCAGCAGTCCCAGTCAACAGGCCTACCTTAGCACAGATACGCAGTATTTT.

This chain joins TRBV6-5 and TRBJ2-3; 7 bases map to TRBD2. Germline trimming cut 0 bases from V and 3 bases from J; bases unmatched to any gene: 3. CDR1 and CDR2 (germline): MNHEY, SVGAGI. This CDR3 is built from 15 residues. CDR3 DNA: TGTGCCAGCAGTTACTCCCAGGGAGGGACAGATACGCAGTATTTT. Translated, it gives CASSYSQGGTDTQYF.

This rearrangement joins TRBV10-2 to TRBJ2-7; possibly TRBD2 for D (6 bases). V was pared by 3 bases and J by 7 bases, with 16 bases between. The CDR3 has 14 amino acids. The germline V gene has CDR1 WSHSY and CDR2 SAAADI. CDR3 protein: CASSDAWFGGEQYF. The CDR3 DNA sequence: TGCGCCAGCAGTGACGCGTGGTTCGGGGGTGAGCAGTACTTC.

CDR3 region: CASSRWQNPNTEAFF. In nucleotides, the CDR3 is TGTGCCAGCAGCCGATGGCAGAACCCGAACACTGAAGCTTTCTTT. The J gene is TRBJ1-1, the V gene TRBV7-9; D uncertain. The germline CDR1 and CDR2 sequences are SEHNR and FQNEAQ (reference sequence). The V gene lost 5 bases and the J gene lost 1 base, with 14 bases spanning the gap. The CDR3 sequence is 15 residues long.

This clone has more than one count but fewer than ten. CDR3: CASSFMTGADTEAFF. Written as DNA, the CDR3 is TGCGCCAGCAGCTTCATGACAGGGGCTGACACTGAAGCTTTCTTT. The J gene is TRBJ1-1, the V gene TRBV5-1; TRBD1 agrees at 8 bases. The CDR3 has 15 amino acids. In germline, CDR1 is SGHRS, CDR2 YFSETQ. J lost 3 bases, V lost 2 bases, and 6 bases had no gene match.